This is a list of T cell receptor beta chains from one sample in a study of T cells in Graves' hyperthyroidism and ophthalmopathy. TCRdb reprocessed the multiplex PCR reads with MiXCR, giving one entry per CDR3 protein. Of roughly 710,000 distinct CDR3 sequences in the sample, under 45% were seen once. The sequencing input was blood. The receptors were sampled from a woman between 40 and 50 years old with Graves' hyperthyroidism. Each CDR3 is given with its conserved first and last residue. The D gene is left open where the match is weak. Where a row states a size, it is once, few, many or the class of an expanded clone; other rows omit it.

>TRBV2|many|TRBJ1-1|-
CASSEDGDPGTEAFF
TGTGCCAGCAGTGAAGACGGGGATCCCGGCACTGAAGCTTTCTTT
>TRBV14|once|TRBJ2-1|-
CASSQIQGYEQFF
TGTGCCAGCAGCCAAATACAGGGTTATGAGCAGTTCTTC
>TRBV7-3|few|TRBJ2-5|-
CASSLLGQEETQYF
TGTGCCAGCAGCTTACTAGGCCAGGAAGAGACCCAGTACTTC
>TRBV2|many|TRBJ2-6|-
CASRNRNSGANVLTF
TGTGCCAGCAGGAACAGGAACTCTGGGGCCAACGTCCTGACTTTC
>TRBV2|many|TRBJ1-5|-
CASSGPRGGAEWAQHF
TGTGCCAGCAGCGGGCCTAGAGGGGGGGCCGAATGGGCCCAGCATTTT
>TRBV4-1|few|TRBJ1-2|-
CASSQTDRPGYTF
TGCGCCAGCAGCCAAACTGACAGGCCTGGCTACACCTTC
>TRBV5-5|-|TRBJ1-3|-
CASSWDAGNTIYF
TGTGCCAGCAGCTGGGACGCCGGAAACACCATATATTTT
>TRBV10-3|-|TRBJ1-2|-
CAILGASGYTF
TGTGCCATCCTGGGCGCGAGTGGCTACACCTTC
>TRBV6-5|few|TRBJ2-5|-
CASWHGQETQYF
TGTGCCAGCTGGCACGGGCAAGAGACCCAGTACTTC
>TRBV2|-|TRBJ2-7|-
CASSSNNRVANEQYF
TGTGCCAGCAGTTCAAACAACAGGGTGGCAAACGAGCAGTACTTC
>TRBV6-5|-|TRBJ2-7|TRBD2
CASRWGGRASYEQYF
TGTGCCAGCAGATGGGGGGGACGAGCATCCTACGAGCAGTACTTC
>TRBV29-1|-|TRBJ1-1|-
CSSTGRQNTEAFF
TGCAGCAGTACGGGACGTCAGAACACTGAAGCTTTCTTT
>TRBV7-8|few|TRBJ1-4|-
CASRDGWSNEKLFF
TGTGCCAGCAGGGACGGGTGGAGTAATGAAAAACTGTTTTTT
>TRBV9|-|TRBJ1-1|-
CASSDDGRNTEAFF
TGTGCCAGCAGCGACGACGGAAGAAACACTGAAGCTTTCTTT
>TRBV11-2|-|TRBJ1-6|-
CASSFSGDYNSPLHF
TGTGCCAGCAGCTTCTCAGGGGATTATAATTCACCCCTCCACTTT
>TRBV7-9|once|TRBJ1-2|-
CASSPGGLPYGHTF
TGTGCCAGCAGCCCCGGGGGGTTGCCCTATGGCCACACCTTC
>TRBV10-3|few|TRBJ2-5|-
CASSEEGVGIQETQYF
TGTGCCAGCAGTGAAGAGGGAGTCGGGATCCAAGAGACCCAGTACTTC
>TRBV12-3/TRBV12-4|many|TRBJ1-3|TRBD1
CASSLTGVGNTIYF
TGTGCCAGCAGTCTCACAGGGGTCGGAAACACCATATATTTT
>TRBV6-5|-|TRBJ1-1|-
CASSRTGKVEAFF
TGTGCCAGCAGTAGAACAGGGAAGGTCGAAGCTTTCTTT
>TRBV13|many|TRBJ2-7|-
CASTLQNEQYF
TGTGCCAGCACGTTACAGAACGAGCAGTACTTC
>TRBV7-2|-|TRBJ1-1|TRBD1
CASSRIQGATEAFF
TGTGCCAGCAGCCGTATACAGGGGGCCACTGAAGCTTTCTTT
>TRBV7-2|few|TRBJ2-7|TRBD1
CASSRPGQGTRSYEQYF
TGTGCCAGCAGCCGCCCGGGACAGGGGACTAGGTCCTACGAGCAGTACTTC